This T cell receptor (beta chain) emerged from a study of blood T cell repertoires in COVID-19. Concerning this clone itself: The junction shows a germline mismatch at one end, possibly a read error.

Original handling: Estimation of nucleated cell counts relied on the amplification of reference gene primers. The table came from immunoSEQ multiplex PCR; TCRdb's copy has only in-frame clones and leaves some out. That table is the source of V, J and clone size, and D and trimming were worked out from the DNA. The sample records about 390,000 clones, about 87% being singletons. Germline CDR1 MGHRA, CDR2 YSYEKL. There are 15 residues in the CDR3. The V gene is TRBV4-1, the J gene TRBJ2-5, with 11 bases aligning to TRBD2. Sequencing was done on a sample of peripheral blood. This TCR was recovered from a woman aged 55-70 years with COVID-19, enrolled during active disease. The CDR3 DNA follows: TGCGCCAGCAGCCAGACTAGCGGGGCCCAAGGGACCCAGTACTTC. Amino acids: CASSQTSGAQGTQYF.